The clone carrying this T cell receptor (beta chain) was seen ten or more times. The antigen is unknown. cDNA was made from about 500 ng RNA using alpha and beta constant primers. Each of the alpha and beta chains got its own library through chain-specific third strand synthesis with indices. A single primer pair per chain amplified all rearrangements, with per-molecule barcodes. A short first PCR added P5 and P7 adapter elements and a second index. TCRdb analysed the 5' RACE reads with MiXCR anew, one entry per CDR3 protein. The sample records more than 10,000 distinct CDR3 sequences, 9.5% to 13% being singletons. This sample is drawn from a study of HIV-infected patients and healthy controls. Study-level findings and limits: Compared with healthy controls, HIV-infected patients showed less CDR3 sharing between individuals. HIV+ repertoires were severely depleted of MAIT alpha-chain CDR3s, unlike healthy controls.

Germline CDR1 and CDR2: MNHNS and SASEGT. V was trimmed by 7 bases and J by 6 bases, leaving 19 bases between them. This CDR3 spans 15 amino acids. The repertoire came from unfractionated whole blood and reflected all unsorted peripheral T cells. The chain joins TRBV6-1 to TRBJ1-5; D gene ambiguous. This receptor was taken from an adult in good health. Material: blood. DNA for the CDR3: TGTGCCAGCATCAGAAGGTACGGGTCAGGTCAGCCCCAGCATTTT. Translating gives CASIRRYGSGQPQHF.